The 27 T cell receptor beta chains given below trace back to one sample, sequenced in a study of blood T cell repertoires in COVID-19. The method was immunoSEQ multiplex PCR; TCRdb's version includes in-frame clones alone and lacks a portion of them. The top ten hold over 4% of the sample, which has some 350,000 clones, more than 70% seen once. Sequenced input: PBMCs or T cells enriched from blood (not recorded which). The receptors were gathered from a woman aged 30 to 39 who had recovered from COVID-19.

The chain carries TRBV28 and TRBJ2-6; maybe TRBD1 (5 bases). The CDR3 runs to 17 residues. Germline V CDR1 and CDR2: MDHEN, SYDVKM. V dropped 4 bases and J dropped 0 bases, with 13 bases sitting between them. The CDR3 DNA sequence: TGTGCCAGCAGTTCCCCCGGACATTCCTCTGGGGCCAACGTCCTGACTTTC. Its protein is CASSSPGHSSGANVLTF.

The chain couples TRBV6-6 to TRBJ2-2; D unresolved. Per the germline V gene, CDR1 is MNHNY and CDR2 is SVGAGI (reference sequence). This CDR3 has 14 residues. V lost 0 bases and J 6 bases, leaving 8 bases between the germline ends. The CDR3 DNA reads as TGTGCCAGCAGTTACTCGAGAGTCCCCGGGGAGCTGTTTTTT. It encodes CASSYSRVPGELFF.

The gene calls are TRBV10-1 and TRBJ1-2; D remains ambiguous. Trimming took off 6 bases at V and 0 bases at J, with 17 bases between the two ends. CDR1 and CDR2 (germline): WNHNN, SYGVQD (reference sequence). The CDR3 consists of 16 residues. The CDR3 bases are TGCGCCAGCAGGCGAATCCCCCGCCTAGCTAACTATGGCTACACCTTC. Protein: CASRRIPRLANYGYTF.

This clone has just one count. The V gene is TRBV5-1, the J gene TRBJ1-1; possibly TRBD1 for D (6 bases). The germline V gene encodes CDR1 SGHRS and CDR2 YFSETQ. The CDR3 is 13 residues long. V was trimmed by 4 bases and J by 1 base, leaving 8 bases between them. Here the CDR3 reads CASSEQGNTEAFF. The DNA of the CDR3 is TGCGCCAGCAGCGAACAGGGGAACACTGAAGCTTTCTTT. The full variable domain, completed using reference TRBV5-1 and TRBJ1-1, is KAGVTQTPRYLIKTRGQQVTLSCSPISGHRSVSWYQQTPGQGLQFLFEYFSETQRNKGNFPGRFSGRQFSNSRSEMNVSTLELGDSALYLCASSEQGNTEAFFGQGTRLTVV.

CDR3 sequence (DNA): TGTGCCAGCAGCCAACTAGGGGGCCCCATAGCCGGGGAGCTGTTTTTT. This encodes CASSQLGGPIAGELFF. This chain connects TRBV3-1 (or the pseudogene TRBV3-2) to TRBJ2-2; 7 bases are a match to TRBD1. The J segment lost 6 bases and the V segment lost 2 bases, leaving 9 bases of the junction unmatched. The CDR3 spans 16 residues. CDR1 is LGHDT and CDR2 is YNNKEL in the germline V gene (reference sequence).

This chain links TRBV20-1 with TRBJ1-3; 7 nucleotides match TRBD1. Losses at the gene ends were 6 bases for V and 7 bases for J; bases not matched to a gene: 3. From germline, CDR1 is DFQATT and CDR2 SNEGSKA (reference sequence). This CDR3 is 11 amino acids long. The CDR3 protein is CSATQGNTIYF. Written as DNA, the CDR3 is TGCAGTGCGACACAGGGGAACACCATATATTTT.

This clone was detected once. The chain uses TRBV5-1 and TRBJ1-1; 7 bases align to TRBD1. The CDR3 loop spans 17 amino acids. Germline V gives CDR1 SGHRS, CDR2 YFSETQ. With V trimmed by 4 bases and J by 0 bases, 12 bases remained unmatched. CDR3 in DNA: TGCGCCAGCAGCGCAACGGGACAGCCTCCAATGAACACTGAAGCTTTCTTT. Its protein product is CASSATGQPPMNTEAFF.

The J gene is TRBJ2-1, the V gene TRBV5-1; 12 bases are shared with TRBD2. Germline V CDR1 and CDR2: SGHRS, YFSETQ. The CDR3 has 16 residues. Trimming cost V 4 bases and J 4 bases; bases outside gene matches: 6. CDR3 sequence: CASSNGLAGLYNEQFF. The CDR3 DNA sequence: TGCGCCAGCAGCAACGGACTAGCGGGGCTTTACAATGAGCAGTTCTTC.

This chain uses TRBV5-3 with TRBJ2-1, with D tentatively TRBD1 (6 bases). TRBV5-3 is known as an ORF, though its function is uncertain. CDR3 size: 14 residues. V shed 10 bases and J shed 6 bases, with 20 bases lying between them. The CDR3 DNA sequence: TGTGCCCGACGCGGAACAGGGTACCGCAATGAGCAGTTCTTC. Amino acid sequence: CARRGTGYRNEQFF.

The CDR3 bases are TGCGCCAGCAGCTCCCAGTCGAACTATGGCTACACCTTC. Translation gives CASSSQSNYGYTF. The chain carries TRBV5-1 and TRBJ1-2; no clear D gene. Germline values: CDR1 SGHRS, CDR2 YFSETQ. The CDR3 loop spans 13 amino acids. V was shortened by 3 bases and J by 2 bases, with 8 bases between the two germline ends.

This chain joins TRBV3-1 (or the pseudogene TRBV3-2) and TRBJ1-2; 11 bases are shared with TRBD1. The CDR3 loop spans 18 amino acids. CDR1 is LGHDT and CDR2 is YNNKEL in the germline V gene (reference sequence). V lost 4 bases, J lost 3 bases, and 13 bases stayed unmatched. The CDR3 loop is CASSRNRDRGWVDYGYTF. Here the CDR3 DNA reads TGTGCCAGCAGCCGTAACCGGGACAGGGGGTGGGTAGACTATGGCTACACCTTC.

This chain uses TRBV19 with TRBJ1-5; D unresolved. Trimming stripped 3 bases from V and 6 bases from J, with 15 bases between. CDR1 is LNHDA, CDR2 SQIVND, per germline (reference sequence). The CDR3 length is 15 residues. The CDR3 loop reads CASSIAGRGIQPQHF. CDR3 bases: TGTGCCAGTAGTATTGCGGGTAGAGGAATTCAGCCCCAGCATTTT.

The chain employs TRBV6-2 or TRBV6-3 and TRBJ2-2; TRBD1 matches at 7 bases. With V trimmed by 2 bases and J by 0 bases, 3 bases remained unmatched. The CDR3 has 16 residues. CDR1 and CDR2 (germline): MNHEY, SVGEGT. CDR3 sequence (DNA): TGTGCCAGCAGTTACGGGGACAGCGCGAACACCGGGGAGCTGTTTTTT. It codes for CASSYGDSANTGELFF.

The gene calls are TRBV5-1 and TRBJ2-4; 9 bases agree with TRBD2. V gave up 4 bases and J gave up 7 bases; unmatched junction bases: 15. The CDR3 extends over 17 amino acids. Germline V CDR1 and CDR2: SGHRS, YFSETQ. CDR3 amino acids: CASSPNPRSGGFNIQYF. For the CDR3, the DNA is TGCGCCAGCAGCCCGAATCCCCGTAGCGGGGGATTTAACATTCAGTACTTC.

A word on this clone: At the DNA level, this CDR3 is encoded by other sequences in the same sample as well. The chain carries TRBV6-1 and TRBJ1-1, with a tentative D call TRBD1 (6 bases). V was pared by 0 bases and J by 5 bases, with 7 bases between. CDR1 and CDR2 (germline): MNHNS, SASEGT. The CDR3 is made up of 13 amino acids. CDR3 loop: CASSEARGTEAFF. Here the CDR3 DNA reads TGTGCCAGCAGTGAAGCCAGGGGAACTGAAGCTTTCTTT.

The rearrangement uses TRBV30 and TRBJ1-6; D unclear. This CDR3 is built from 13 residues. Germline CDR1 reads GTSNPN; CDR2 reads SVGIG (reference sequence). V shed 8 bases and J shed 0 bases, with 8 bases lying between them. The CDR3 region has the DNA TGTGCCGGGATGAGCTCCTATAATTCACCCCTCCACTTT. Encoded protein: CAGMSSYNSPLHF.

About this clone: The same CDR3 is also encoded by other DNA sequences in this sample. The rearrangement joins TRBV9 to TRBJ1-2; 7 bases fit TRBD1. Germline trimming cut 4 bases from V and 4 bases from J; bases unmatched to any gene: 4. Germline V gene data show CDR1 as SGDLS and CDR2 as YYNGEE. The CDR3 is 13 amino acids. The CDR3, as DNA: TGTGCCAGCAGCCCCCGGACAGGCTATGGCTACACCTTC. Its protein is CASSPRTGYGYTF. Based on the CDR3 plus reference TRBV9 and TRBJ1-2, the full variable domain is DSGVTQTPKHLITATGQRVTLRCSPRSGDLSVYWYQQSLDQGLQFLIQYYNGEERAKGNILERFSAQQFPDLHSELNLSSLELGDSALYFCASSPRTGYGYTFGSGTRLTVV.

This chain uses TRBV29-1 with TRBJ1-2, with 9 bases fitting TRBD1. CDR1 and CDR2 from the germline V gene are SQVTM and ANQGSEA. Germline trimming cut 3 bases from V and 5 bases from J; bases unmatched to any gene: 7. This CDR3 spans 14 amino acids. CDR3 DNA: TGCAGCGTTGATACAGGGGGCGCGGGTTATGGCTACACCTTC. Translating it yields CSVDTGGAGYGYTF.

The chain recombines TRBV4-2 with TRBJ1-2; TRBD1 might be the D (6 bases). Trimming removed 3 bases at V and 0 bases at J, with 14 bases between. This CDR3 is built from 16 residues. CDR1 and CDR2 (germline): LGHNA, YNFKEQ. Here the CDR3 reads CASSQGRRGTNYGYTF. CDR3 nucleotide sequence: TGTGCCAGCAGCCAGGGGCGCAGGGGAACTAACTATGGCTACACCTTC.

The chain links TRBV7-2 to TRBJ2-3; D may be TRBD1 (5 bases). CDR1 and CDR2 from the germline V gene are SGHTA and FQGNSA. Trimming removed 2 bases at V and 0 bases at J, with 18 bases between. CDR3 length equals 18 residues. DNA for the CDR3: TGTGCCAGCAGCTTAATGGGGCCCGCTTCTCTTAGCACAGATACGCAGTATTTT. Protein product: CASSLMGPASLSTDTQYF.

As concerns this clone: The germline gene is not matched at one end of the junction; a read error may be the cause. The gene calls are TRBV5-1 and TRBJ2-2; D possibly corresponds to TRBD1 (5 bases). Germline V gene lookup returns CDR1 SGHRS and CDR2 YFSETQ. The CDR3 runs to 14 residues. Here the CDR3 DNA reads TGCGCCAGCAGCTTCTCAGGGAACGCCGGGGAGCTGTTTTTT. Protein: CASSFSGNAGELFF.

This rearrangement joins TRBV4-2 to TRBJ1-1; D is unclear. CDR1 LGHNA and CDR2 YNFKEQ come from the germline V gene. The CDR3 has 15 amino acids. The V end was cut by 0 bases, the J end by 1 base, with 9 bases between. CDR3 DNA sequence: TGTGCCAGCAGCCAAGATCCCCATCAGAACACTGAAGCTTTCTTT. Translation gives CASSQDPHQNTEAFF.

This clone was recorded only once. This rearrangement joins TRBV7-2 to TRBJ2-5; 11 positions match TRBD2. The CDR3 has 17 residues. The germline gives CDR1 SGHTA, CDR2 FQGNSA. The J segment lost 4 bases and the V segment lost 0 bases, leaving 7 bases of the junction unmatched. The CDR3 DNA sequence: TGTGCCAGCAGCTTAGCGCTAGCGGGGGGCAATGGAGAGACCCAGTACTTC. Translation: CASSLALAGGNGETQYF.

The chain has TRBV9 and TRBJ1-2, with D maybe TRBD1 (5 bases). V lost 0 bases and J 8 bases, leaving 14 bases between the germline ends. The V gene's germline CDR1 is SGDLS and CDR2 YYNGEE. The CDR3 length is 14 residues. CDR3 residues: CASSVVGAGDGYTF. CDR3 bases: TGTGCCAGCAGCGTAGTAGGGGCGGGGGACGGCTACACCTTC.

The rearrangement links TRBV6-5 to TRBJ1-1; 7 positions match TRBD1. Germline values: CDR1 MNHEY, CDR2 SVGAGI. Trimming removed 0 bases from V and 8 bases from J; junction bases left unmatched: 3. The CDR3 loop spans 13 amino acids. CDR3 sequence: CASSYSTGAEAFF. CDR3 DNA sequence: TGTGCCAGCAGTTACTCAACAGGGGCCGAAGCTTTCTTT.

CDR3 nucleotides: TGTGCCAGCAGCTTCTGGTCGGAAGAGACCCAGTACTTC. It codes for CASSFWSEETQYF. The chain has TRBV5-5 and TRBJ2-5; D is unresolved. The CDR3 is 13 residues long. Trimming stripped 2 bases from V and 3 bases from J, with 8 bases between. CDR1 is SGHKS, CDR2 YYEKEE, per germline (reference sequence).

The J gene is TRBJ2-1, the V gene TRBV11-2; 7 bases fit TRBD1. V lost 5 bases to trimming and J lost 2 bases; unmatched junction nucleotides: 6. The germline CDR1 and CDR2 sequences are SGHAT and FQNNGV. The CDR3 is made up of 15 amino acids. In DNA, the CDR3 is TGTGCCAGCAGCCCCGGACAGGCTGCCTACAATGAGCAGTTCTTC. Its translation: CASSPGQAAYNEQFF. The full variable domain, in which reference TRBV11-2 and TRBJ2-1 provide the parts outside the CDR3, is EAGVAQSPRYKIIEKRQSVAFWCNPISGHATLYWYQQILGQGPKLLIQFQNNGVVDDSQLPKDRFSAERLKGVDSTLKIQPAKLEDSAVYLCASSPGQAAYNEQFFGPGTRLTVL.